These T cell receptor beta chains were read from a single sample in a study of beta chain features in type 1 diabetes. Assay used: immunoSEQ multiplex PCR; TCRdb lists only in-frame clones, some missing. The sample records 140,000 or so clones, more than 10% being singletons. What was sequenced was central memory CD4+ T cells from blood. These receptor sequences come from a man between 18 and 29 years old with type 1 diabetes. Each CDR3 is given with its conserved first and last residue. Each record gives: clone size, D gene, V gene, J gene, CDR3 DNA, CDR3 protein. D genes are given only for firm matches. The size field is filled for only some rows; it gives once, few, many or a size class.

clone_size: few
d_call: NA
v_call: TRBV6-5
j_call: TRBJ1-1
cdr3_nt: TGTGCCAGCAGCTCCGCAAGGAGGGCCAACACTGAAGCTTTCTTT
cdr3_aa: CASSSARRANTEAFF

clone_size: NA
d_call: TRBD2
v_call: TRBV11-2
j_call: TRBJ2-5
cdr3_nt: TGTGCCAGCACCGCCTCCTTAGCGGGGGGGCGAGAGACCCAGTACTTC
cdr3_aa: CASTASLAGGRETQYF

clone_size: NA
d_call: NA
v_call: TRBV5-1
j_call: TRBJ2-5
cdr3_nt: TGCGCCAGCAGTCCGGAGGGCAGGGAATGGGAGACCCAGTACTTC
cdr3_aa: CASSPEGREWETQYF

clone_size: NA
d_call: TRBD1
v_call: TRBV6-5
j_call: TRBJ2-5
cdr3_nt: TGTGCCAGCAGTTACCCGAGGACAGGGCAGGAGACCCAGTACTTC
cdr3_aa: CASSYPRTGQETQYF

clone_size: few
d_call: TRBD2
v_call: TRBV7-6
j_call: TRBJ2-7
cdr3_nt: TGTGCCAGCAGCTCCTGGGCGGGGGGTACTTCCTACGAGCAGTACTTC
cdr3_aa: CASSSWAGGTSYEQYF

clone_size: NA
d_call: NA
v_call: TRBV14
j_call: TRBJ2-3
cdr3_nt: TGTGCCAGCAGCCAAGATTTAGGCACAGTTGGCACAGATACGCAGTATTTT
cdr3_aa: CASSQDLGTVGTDTQYF

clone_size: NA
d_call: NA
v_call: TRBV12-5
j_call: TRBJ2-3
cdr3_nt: TGTGCTAGTGGTTCCTGGACATCTAGCACAGATACGCAGTATTTT
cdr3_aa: CASGSWTSSTDTQYF

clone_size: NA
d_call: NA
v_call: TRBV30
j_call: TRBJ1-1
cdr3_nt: TGTGCCTGGAGGGAATGGGGCTCTGAAGCTTTCTTT
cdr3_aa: CAWREWGSEAFF

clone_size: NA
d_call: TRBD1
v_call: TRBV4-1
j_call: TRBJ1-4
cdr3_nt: TGCGCCAGCAGTAGGTCTCGGACAGGAGGTGAAAAACTGTTTTTT
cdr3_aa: CASSRSRTGGEKLFF

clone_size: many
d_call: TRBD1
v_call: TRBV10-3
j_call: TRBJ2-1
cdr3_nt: TGTGCCATCAGTGAGACCCTGACAGGGATATCCTACAATGAGCAGTTCTTC
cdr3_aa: CAISETLTGISYNEQFF